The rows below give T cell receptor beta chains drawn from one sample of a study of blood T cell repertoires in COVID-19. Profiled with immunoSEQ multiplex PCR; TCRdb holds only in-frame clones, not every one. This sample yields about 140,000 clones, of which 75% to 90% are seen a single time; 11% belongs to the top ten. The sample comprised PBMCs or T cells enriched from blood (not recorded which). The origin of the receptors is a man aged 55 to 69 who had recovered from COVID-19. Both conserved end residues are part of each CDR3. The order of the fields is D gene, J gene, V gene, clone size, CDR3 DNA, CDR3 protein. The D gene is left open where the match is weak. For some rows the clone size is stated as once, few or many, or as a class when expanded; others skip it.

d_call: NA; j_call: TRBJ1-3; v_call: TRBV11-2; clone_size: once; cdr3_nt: TGTGCCAGCAGCTTAGAAGGGTTTGGGGCGAACACCATATATTTT; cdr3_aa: CASSLEGFGANTIYF
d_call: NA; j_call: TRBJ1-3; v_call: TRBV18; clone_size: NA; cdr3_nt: TGTGCCAGCTCACCTTCGTCAGTGCCCTCTGGAAACACCATATATTTT; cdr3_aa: CASSPSSVPSGNTIYF
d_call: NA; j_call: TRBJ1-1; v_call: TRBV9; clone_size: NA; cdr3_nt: TGTGCCAGCACGAGGGGACATCCGAACACTGAAGCTTTCTTT; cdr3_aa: CASTRGHPNTEAFF
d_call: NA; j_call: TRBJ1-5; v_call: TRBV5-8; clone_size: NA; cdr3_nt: TGTGCCAGCAGCGAGAGACAGTTCAATCAGCCCCAGCATTTT; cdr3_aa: CASSERQFNQPQHF
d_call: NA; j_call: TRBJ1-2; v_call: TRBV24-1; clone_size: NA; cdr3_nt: TGTGCCACCAGTGATGAGAGGACAGTCGGTGGCTACACCTTC; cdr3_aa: CATSDERTVGGYTF
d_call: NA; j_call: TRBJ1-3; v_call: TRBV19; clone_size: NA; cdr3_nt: TGTGCCAGTAGTCACAGGGATTCTGGAAACACCATATATTTT; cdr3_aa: CASSHRDSGNTIYF
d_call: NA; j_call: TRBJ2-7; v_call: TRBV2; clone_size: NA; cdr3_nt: TGTGCCAGCAGAGAAGGGACAACCAGCTCCTACGAGCAGTACTTC; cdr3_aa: CASREGTTSSYEQYF
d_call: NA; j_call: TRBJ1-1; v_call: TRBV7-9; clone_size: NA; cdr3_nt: TGTGCCAGCAGCTCCCCTCGACAGGAGGACACTGAAGCTTTCTTT; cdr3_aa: CASSSPRQEDTEAFF
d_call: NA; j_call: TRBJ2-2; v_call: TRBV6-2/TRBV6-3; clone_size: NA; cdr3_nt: TGTGCCAGCACCCCCGGGGGTCAGCCTTATATCAGGGAGCTGTTTTTT; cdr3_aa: CASTPGGQPYIRELFF
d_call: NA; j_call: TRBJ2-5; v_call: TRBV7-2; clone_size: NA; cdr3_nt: TGTGCCAGCAGCTGGCGGGGTAACGGGGCCGAGACCCAGTACTTC; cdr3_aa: CASSWRGNGAETQYF
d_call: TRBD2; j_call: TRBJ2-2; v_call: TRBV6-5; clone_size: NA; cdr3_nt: TGTGCCAGCAGGGGACTAGAGACCGGGGAGCTGTTTTTT; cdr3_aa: CASRGLETGELFF
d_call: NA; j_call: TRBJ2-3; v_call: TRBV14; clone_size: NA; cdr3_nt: TGTGCCAGCAGCCCCCCTGGCAGTTCACAGTATTTT; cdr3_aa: CASSPPGSSQYF
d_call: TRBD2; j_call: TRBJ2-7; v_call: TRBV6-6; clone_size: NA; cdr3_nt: TGTGCCACGCGGGGGGCTGACTACGAGCAGTACTTC; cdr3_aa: CATRGADYEQYF
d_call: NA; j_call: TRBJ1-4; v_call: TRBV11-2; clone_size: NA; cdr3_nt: TGTGCCAGCAGCTTAGGGTACTTTAATGAAAAACTGTTTTTT; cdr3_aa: CASSLGYFNEKLFF
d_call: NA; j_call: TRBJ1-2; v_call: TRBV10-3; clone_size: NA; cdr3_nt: TGTGCCGGGAGGCACAGGTCTGAAACCTATGGCTACACCTTC; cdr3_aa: CAGRHRSETYGYTF
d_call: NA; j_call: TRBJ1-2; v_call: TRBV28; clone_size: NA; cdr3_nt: TGTGCCAGCACCTCCCCGTCACAAGCTAACTATGGCTACACCTTC; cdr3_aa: CASTSPSQANYGYTF
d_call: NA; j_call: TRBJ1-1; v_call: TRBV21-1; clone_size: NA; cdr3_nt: TGTGCCAGCAGCAAAGGTAGGGGTTTTCTTAGGACTGAAGCTTTCTTT; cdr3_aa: CASSKGRGFLRTEAFF
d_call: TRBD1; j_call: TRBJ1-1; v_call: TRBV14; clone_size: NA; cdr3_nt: TGTGCCAGCAGTCACCGGGACAGGCCCGTGAACACTGAAGCTTTCTTT; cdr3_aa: CASSHRDRPVNTEAFF
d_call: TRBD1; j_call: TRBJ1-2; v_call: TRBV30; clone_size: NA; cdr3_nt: TGTGCCTGGAGACATTCCTCGTACAGGGGGTTTGACCATGGCTACACCTTC; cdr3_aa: CAWRHSSYRGFDHGYTF
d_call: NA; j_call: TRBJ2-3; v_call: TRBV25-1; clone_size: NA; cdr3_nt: TGTGCCAGCAGTGAATACGGAACAGGGCTTCGGACCGGAGATACGCAGTATTTT; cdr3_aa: CASSEYGTGLRTGDTQYF
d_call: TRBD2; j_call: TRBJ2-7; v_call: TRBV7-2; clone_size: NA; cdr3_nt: TGTGCCAGCCGAACTCTAGCGGGAGGGCCCTACGAGCAGTACTTC; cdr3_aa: CASRTLAGGPYEQYF
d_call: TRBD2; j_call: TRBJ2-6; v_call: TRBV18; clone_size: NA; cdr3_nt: TGTGCCAGCTCACGACTAGCGGGAAGCTCTGGGGCCAACGTCCTGACTTTC; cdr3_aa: CASSRLAGSSGANVLTF
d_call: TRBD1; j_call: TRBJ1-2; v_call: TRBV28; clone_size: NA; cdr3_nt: TGTGCCAGCTCCGGACAGGACTATGGCTACACCTTC; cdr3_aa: CASSGQDYGYTF
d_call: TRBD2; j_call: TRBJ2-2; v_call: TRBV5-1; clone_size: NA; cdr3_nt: TGCGCCAGCCGTCAGCGGGGGTCGAACACCGGGGAGCTGTTTTTT; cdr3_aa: CASRQRGSNTGELFF
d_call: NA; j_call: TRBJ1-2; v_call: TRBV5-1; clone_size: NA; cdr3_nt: TGCGCCAGCAGCTTGGCAGGAACTAACTATGGCTACACCTTC; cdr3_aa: CASSLAGTNYGYTF
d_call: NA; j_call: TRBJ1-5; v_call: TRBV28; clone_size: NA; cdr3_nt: TGTGCCAGCACCGGGGCGCGGGGATATCAGCCCCAGCATTTT; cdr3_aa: CASTGARGYQPQHF
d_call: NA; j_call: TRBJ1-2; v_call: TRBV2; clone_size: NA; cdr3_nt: TGTGCCAGCAGTAAGCACCAGGGTACCAACTATGGCTACACCTTC; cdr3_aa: CASSKHQGTNYGYTF
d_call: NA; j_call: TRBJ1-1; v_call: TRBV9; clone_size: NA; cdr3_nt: TGTGCCAGCAGCGTCCAGGGAGGCACTGAAGCTTTCTTT; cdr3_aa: CASSVQGGTEAFF
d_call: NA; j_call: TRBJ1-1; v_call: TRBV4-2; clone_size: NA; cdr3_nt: TGTGCCAGCAGCCAAGGACATATGAACACTGAAGCTTTCTTT; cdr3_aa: CASSQGHMNTEAFF
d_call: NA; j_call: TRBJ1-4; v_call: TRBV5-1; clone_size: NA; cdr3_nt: TGCGCCAGCAGTGGGACACCCTCCGGTAGTAATGAAAAACTGTTTTTT; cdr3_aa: CASSGTPSGSNEKLFF
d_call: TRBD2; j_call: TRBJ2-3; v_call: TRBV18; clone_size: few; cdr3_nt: TGTGCCAGCTCCCCGGGACTAGCGGGCACAGATACGCAGTATTTT; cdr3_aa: CASSPGLAGTDTQYF
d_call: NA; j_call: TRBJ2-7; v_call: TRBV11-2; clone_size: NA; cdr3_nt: TGTGCCAGCAGCTTTGCAAGCCACGAGCAGTACTTC; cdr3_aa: CASSFASHEQYF
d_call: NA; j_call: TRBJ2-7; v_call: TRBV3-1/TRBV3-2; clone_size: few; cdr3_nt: TGTGCCAGCAGCCGAACTCGAACCTACGAGCAGTACTTC; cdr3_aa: CASSRTRTYEQYF
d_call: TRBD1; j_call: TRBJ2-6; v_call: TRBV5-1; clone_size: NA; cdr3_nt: TGCGCCAGCAGCTTGGGGGCAGGGGGCAGCTCTGGGGCCAACGTCCTGACTTTC; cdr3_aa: CASSLGAGGSSGANVLTF
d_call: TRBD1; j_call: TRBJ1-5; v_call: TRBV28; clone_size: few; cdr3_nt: TGTGCCAGCAGTCCTACAGGGGGCCAAAGTCAGCCCCAGCATTTT; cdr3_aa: CASSPTGGQSQPQHF
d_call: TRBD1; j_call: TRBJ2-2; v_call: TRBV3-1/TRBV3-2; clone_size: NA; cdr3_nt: TGTGCCAGCAGCCAATCAGGGGGGAACACCGGGGAGCTGTTTTTT; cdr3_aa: CASSQSGGNTGELFF
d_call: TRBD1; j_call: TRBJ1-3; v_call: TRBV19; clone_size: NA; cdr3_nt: TGTGCCAGTAGCTCCTACAGGGGAGGTCGAGGAAACACCATATATTTT; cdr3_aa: CASSSYRGGRGNTIYF